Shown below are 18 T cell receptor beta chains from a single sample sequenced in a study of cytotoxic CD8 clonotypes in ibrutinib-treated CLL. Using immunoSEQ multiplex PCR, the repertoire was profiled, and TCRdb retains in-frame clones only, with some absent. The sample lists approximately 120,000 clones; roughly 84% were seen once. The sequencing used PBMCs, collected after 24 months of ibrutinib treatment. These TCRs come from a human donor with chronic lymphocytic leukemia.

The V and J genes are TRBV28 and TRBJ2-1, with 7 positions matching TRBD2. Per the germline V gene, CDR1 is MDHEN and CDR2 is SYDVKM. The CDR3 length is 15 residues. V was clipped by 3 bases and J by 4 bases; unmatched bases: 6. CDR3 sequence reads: CASSFRRGIYNEQFF. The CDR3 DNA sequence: TGTGCCAGCAGTTTCAGGCGGGGGATTTACAATGAGCAGTTCTTC.

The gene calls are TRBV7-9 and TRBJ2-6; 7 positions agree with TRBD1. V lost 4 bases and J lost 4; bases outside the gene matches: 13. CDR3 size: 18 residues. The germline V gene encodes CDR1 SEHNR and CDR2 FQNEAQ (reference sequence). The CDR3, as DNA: TGTGCCAGCAGCTCACAGGGGCCACCCCTGCCCGGGGCCAACGTCCTGACTTTC. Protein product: CASSSQGPPLPGANVLTF.

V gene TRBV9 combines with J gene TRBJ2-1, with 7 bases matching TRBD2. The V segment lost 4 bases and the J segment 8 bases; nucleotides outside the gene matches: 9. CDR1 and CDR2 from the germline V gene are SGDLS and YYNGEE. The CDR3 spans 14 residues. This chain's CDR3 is CASSPHGGVDEQFF. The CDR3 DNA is TGTGCCAGCAGCCCCCATGGGGGGGTCGATGAGCAGTTCTTC.

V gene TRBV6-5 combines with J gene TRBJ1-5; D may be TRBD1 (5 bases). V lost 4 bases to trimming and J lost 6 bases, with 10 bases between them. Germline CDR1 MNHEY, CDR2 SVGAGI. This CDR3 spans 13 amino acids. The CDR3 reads CASSSAGTQPQHF. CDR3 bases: TGTGCCAGCAGTTCTGCCGGGACTCAGCCCCAGCATTTT.

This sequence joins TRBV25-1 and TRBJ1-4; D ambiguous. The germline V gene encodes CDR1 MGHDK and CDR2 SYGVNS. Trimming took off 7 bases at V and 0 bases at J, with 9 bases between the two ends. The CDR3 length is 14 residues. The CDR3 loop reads CASNPGTTNEKLFF. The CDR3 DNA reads TGTGCCAGCAACCCCGGAACAACTAATGAAAAACTGTTTTTT. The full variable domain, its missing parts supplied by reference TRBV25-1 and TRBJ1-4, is EADIYQTPRYLVIGTGKKITLECSQTMGHDKMYWYQQDPGMELHLIHYSYGVNSTEKGDLSSESTVSRIRTEHFPLTLESARPSHTSQYLCASNPGTTNEKLFFGSGTQLSVL.

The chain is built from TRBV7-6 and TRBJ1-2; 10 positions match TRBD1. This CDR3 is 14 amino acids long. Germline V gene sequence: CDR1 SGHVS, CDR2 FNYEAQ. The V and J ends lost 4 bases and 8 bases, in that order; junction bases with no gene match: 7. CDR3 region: CASSSFDRGHGYTF. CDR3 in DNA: TGTGCCAGCAGCTCTTTTGACAGGGGGCACGGCTACACCTTC.

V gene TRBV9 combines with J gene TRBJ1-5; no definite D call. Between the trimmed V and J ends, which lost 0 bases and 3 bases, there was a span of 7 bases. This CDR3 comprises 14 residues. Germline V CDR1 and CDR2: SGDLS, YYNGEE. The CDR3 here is CASSVGPDNQPQHF. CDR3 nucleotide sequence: TGTGCCAGCAGCGTAGGTCCGGACAATCAGCCCCAGCATTTT. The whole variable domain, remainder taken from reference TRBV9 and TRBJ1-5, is DSGVTQTPKHLITATGQRVTLRCSPRSGDLSVYWYQQSLDQGLQFLIQYYNGEERAKGNILERFSAQQFPDLHSELNLSSLELGDSALYFCASSVGPDNQPQHFGDGTRLSIL.

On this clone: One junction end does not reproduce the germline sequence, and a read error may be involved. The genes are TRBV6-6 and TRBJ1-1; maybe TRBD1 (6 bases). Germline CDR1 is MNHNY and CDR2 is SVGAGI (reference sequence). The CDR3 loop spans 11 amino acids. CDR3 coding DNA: TGTGCCAGCAGTTATGGGGGGGCTAAGGAATTT. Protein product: CASSYGGAKEF.

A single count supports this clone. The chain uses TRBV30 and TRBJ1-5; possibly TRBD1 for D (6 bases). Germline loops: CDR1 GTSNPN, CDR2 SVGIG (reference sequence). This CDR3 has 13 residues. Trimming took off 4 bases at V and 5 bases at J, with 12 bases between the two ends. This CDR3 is CAWNTGRDQPQHF. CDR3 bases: TGTGCCTGGAATACAGGGAGGGATCAGCCCCAGCATTTT.

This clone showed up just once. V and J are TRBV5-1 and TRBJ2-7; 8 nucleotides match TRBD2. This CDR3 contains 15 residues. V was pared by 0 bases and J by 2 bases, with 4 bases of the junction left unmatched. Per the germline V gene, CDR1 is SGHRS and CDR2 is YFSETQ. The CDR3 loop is CASSLGLAPTYEQYF. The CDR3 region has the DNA TGCGCCAGCAGCTTGGGACTAGCGCCTACCTACGAGCAGTACTTC.

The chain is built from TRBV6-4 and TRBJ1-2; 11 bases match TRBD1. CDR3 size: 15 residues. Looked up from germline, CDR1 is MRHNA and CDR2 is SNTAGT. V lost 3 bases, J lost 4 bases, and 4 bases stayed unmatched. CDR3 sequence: CASSEGTGGGYGYTF. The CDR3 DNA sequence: TGTGCCAGCAGTGAGGGGACAGGGGGTGGCTATGGCTACACCTTC.

CDR3: CAWSRRGSAYGYTF. For the CDR3, the DNA is TGTGCCTGGAGTCGGAGGGGCTCGGCCTATGGCTACACCTTC. This rearrangement joins TRBV30 to TRBJ1-2, with D possibly matching TRBD1 (5 bases). The CDR3 consists of 14 residues. From germline, CDR1 is GTSNPN and CDR2 SVGIG (reference sequence). Trimming removed 2 bases from V and 4 bases from J, with 14 bases in between. The whole variable domain, filled in from reference TRBV30 and TRBJ1-2, reads SQTIHQWPATLVQPVGSPLSLECTVEGTSNPNLYWYRQAAGRGLQLLFYSVGIGQISSEVPQNLSASRPQDRQFILSSKKLLLSDSGFYLCAWSRRGSAYGYTFGSGTRLTVV.

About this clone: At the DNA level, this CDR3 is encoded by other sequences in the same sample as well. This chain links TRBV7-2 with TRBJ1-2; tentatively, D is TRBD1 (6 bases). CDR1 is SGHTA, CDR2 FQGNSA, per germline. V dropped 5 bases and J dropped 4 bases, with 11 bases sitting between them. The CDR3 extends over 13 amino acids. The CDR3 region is CASSPQGSYGYTF. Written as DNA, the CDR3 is TGTGCCAGCAGCCCCCAGGGGTCCTATGGCTACACCTTC.

For the CDR3, the DNA is TGTGCCAGCAGCTCAATACAGGGCCCGATCTATGGCTACACCTTC. Amino acids: CASSSIQGPIYGYTF. The rearrangement uses TRBV7-8 and TRBJ1-2; TRBD1 is a possible D gene (6 bases). The V and J ends lost 4 bases and 4 bases respectively, with 16 bases between them. There are 15 residues in the CDR3. The germline V gene has CDR1 SGHVS and CDR2 FQNEAQ.

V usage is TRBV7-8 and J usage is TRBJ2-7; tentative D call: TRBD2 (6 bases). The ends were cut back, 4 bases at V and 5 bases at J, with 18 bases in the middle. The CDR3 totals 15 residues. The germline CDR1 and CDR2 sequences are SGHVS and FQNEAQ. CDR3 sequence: CASSSWGVTFDEQYF. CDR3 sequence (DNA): TGTGCCAGCAGCTCATGGGGGGTAACATTCGACGAGCAGTACTTC.

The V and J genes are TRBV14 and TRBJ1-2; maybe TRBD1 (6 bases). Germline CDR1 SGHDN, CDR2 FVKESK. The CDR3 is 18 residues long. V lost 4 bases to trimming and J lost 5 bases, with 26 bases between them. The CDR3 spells CASSRKGWDRGGLYGYTF. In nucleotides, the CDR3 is TGTGCCAGCAGCCGCAAAGGTTGGGACCGTGGGGGCCTTTATGGCTACACCTTC.

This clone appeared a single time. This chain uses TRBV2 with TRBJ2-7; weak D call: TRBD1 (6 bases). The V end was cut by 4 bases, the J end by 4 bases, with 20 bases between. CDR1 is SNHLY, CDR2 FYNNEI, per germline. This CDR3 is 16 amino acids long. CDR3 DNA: TGTGCCAGCAGTGGGCGCGTGTCAGGGGACCCTTACGAGCAGTACTTC. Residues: CASSGRVSGDPYEQYF.

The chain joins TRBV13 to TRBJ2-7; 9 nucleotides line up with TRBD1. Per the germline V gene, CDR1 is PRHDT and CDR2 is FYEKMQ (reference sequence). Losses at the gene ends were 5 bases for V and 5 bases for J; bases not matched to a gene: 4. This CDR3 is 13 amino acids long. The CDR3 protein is CASSPWTGDEQYF. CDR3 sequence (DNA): TGTGCCAGCAGCCCCTGGACAGGGGACGAGCAGTACTTC.